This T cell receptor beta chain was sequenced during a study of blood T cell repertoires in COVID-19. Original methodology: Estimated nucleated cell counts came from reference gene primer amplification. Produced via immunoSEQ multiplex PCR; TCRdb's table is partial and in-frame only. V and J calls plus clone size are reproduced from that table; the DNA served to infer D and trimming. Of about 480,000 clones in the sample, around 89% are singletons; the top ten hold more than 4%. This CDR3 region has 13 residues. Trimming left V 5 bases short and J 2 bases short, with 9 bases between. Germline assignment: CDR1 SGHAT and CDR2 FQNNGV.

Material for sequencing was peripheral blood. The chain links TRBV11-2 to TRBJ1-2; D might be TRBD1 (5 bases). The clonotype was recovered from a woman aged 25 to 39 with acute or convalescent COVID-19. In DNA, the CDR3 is TGTGCCAGCAGCGTCGACAGAAACTATGGCTACACCTTC. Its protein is CASSVDRNYGYTF.